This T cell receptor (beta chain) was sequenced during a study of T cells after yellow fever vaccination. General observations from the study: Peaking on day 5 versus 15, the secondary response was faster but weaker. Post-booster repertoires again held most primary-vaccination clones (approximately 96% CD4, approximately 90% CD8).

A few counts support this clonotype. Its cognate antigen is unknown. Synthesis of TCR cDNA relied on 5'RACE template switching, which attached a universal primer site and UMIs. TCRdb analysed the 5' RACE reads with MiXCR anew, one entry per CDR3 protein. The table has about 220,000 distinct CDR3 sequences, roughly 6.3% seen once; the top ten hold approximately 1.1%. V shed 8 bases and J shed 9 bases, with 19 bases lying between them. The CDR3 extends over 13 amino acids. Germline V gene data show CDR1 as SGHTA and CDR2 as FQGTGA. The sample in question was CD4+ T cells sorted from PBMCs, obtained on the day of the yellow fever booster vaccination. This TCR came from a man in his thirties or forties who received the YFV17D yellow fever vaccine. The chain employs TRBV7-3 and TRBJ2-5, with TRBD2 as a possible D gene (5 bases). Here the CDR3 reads CASSRGRNEAQYF. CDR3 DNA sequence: TGTGCCAGCTCCCGAGGGAGAAATGAGGCCCAGTACTTC.